This T cell receptor beta chain was captured in a study of cytomegalovirus exposure and HLA in healthy donors. 13 Jbeta primers and 60 Vbeta primers were used for the PCR. The table came from immunoSEQ multiplex PCR; TCRdb's copy has only in-frame clones and leaves some out. The sample carries approximately 160,000 clones, about 77% recorded once. The CDR3 is made up of 12 amino acids. V was pared by 4 bases and J by 5 bases, with 8 bases between. Germline CDR1 ENHRY, CDR2 SYGVKD. Material for sequencing was PBMCs. This rearrangement joins TRBV10-3 to TRBJ2-5; the D gene is possibly TRBD2 (5 bases). The source is a woman aged 40 to 50 in good health and CMV-seropositive. The CDR3 bases are TGTGCCATCAGTGCTAGGGAGGAGACCCAGTACTTC. It is translated as CAISAREETQYF.